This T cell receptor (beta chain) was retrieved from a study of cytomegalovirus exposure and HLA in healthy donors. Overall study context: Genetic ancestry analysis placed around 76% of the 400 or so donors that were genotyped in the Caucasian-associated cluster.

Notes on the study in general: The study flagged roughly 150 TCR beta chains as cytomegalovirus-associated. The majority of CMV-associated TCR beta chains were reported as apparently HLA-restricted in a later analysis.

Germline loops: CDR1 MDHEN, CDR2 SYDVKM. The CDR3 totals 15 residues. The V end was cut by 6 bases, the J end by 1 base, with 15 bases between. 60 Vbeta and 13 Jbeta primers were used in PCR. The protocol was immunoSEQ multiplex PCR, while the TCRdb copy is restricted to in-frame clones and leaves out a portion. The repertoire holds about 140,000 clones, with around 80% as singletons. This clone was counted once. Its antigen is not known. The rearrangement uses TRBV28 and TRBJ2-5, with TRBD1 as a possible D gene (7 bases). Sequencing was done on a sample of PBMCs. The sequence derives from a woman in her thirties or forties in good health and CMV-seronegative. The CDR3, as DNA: TGTGCCAGCAGGCGGGACAGAGCTAGCCAAGAGACCCAGTACTTC. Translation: CASRRDRASQETQYF.